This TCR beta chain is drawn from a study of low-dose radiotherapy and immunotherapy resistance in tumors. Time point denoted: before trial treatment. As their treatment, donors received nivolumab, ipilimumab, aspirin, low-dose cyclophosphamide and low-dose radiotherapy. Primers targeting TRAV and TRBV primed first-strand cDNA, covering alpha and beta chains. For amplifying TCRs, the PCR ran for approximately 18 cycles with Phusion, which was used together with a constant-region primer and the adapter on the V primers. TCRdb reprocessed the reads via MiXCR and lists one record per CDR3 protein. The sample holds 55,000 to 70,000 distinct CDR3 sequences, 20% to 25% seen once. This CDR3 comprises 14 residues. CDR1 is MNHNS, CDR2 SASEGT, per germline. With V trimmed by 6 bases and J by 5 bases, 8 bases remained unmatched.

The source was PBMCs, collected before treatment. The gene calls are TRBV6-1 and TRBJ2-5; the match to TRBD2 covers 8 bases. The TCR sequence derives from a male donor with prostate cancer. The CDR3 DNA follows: TGTGCCAGCAGGCCAGCGGGAGATGGGGAGACCCAGTACTTC. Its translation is CASRPAGDGETQYF.